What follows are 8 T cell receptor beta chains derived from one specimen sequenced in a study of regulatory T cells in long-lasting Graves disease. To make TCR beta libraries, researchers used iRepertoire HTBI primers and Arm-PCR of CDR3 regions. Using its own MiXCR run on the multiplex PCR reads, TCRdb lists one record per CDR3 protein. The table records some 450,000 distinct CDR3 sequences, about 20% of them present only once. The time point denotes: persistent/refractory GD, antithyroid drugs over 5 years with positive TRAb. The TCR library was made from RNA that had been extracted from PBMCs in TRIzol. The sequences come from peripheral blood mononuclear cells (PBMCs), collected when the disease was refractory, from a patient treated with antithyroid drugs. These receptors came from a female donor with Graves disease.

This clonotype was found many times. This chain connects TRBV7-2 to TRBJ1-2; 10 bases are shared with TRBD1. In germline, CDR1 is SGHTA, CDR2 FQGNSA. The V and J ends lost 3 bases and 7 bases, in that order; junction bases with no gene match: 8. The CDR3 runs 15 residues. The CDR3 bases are TGTGCCAGCAGCTTTAAGACAGGGGGCTCTTCTGGCTACACCTTC. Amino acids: CASSFKTGGSSGYTF.

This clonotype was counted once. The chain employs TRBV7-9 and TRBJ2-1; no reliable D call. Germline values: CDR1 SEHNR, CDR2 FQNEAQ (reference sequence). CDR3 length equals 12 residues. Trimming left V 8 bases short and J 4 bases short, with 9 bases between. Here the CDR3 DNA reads TGTGCCAGCTGCGCTATGTACAATGAGCAGTTCTTC. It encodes CASCAMYNEQFF.

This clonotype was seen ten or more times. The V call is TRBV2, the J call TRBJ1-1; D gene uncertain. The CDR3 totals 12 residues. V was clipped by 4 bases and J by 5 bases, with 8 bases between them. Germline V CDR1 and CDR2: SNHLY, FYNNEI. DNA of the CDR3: TGTGCCAGCAGTGTCTCTGGGACTGAAGCTTTCTTT. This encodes CASSVSGTEAFF. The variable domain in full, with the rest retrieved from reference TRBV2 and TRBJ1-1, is EPEVTQTPSHQVTQMGQEVILRCVPISNHLYFYWYRQILGQKVEFLVSFYNNEISEKSEIFDDQFSVERPDGSNFTLKIRSTKLEDSAMYFCASSVSGTEAFFGQGTRLTVV.

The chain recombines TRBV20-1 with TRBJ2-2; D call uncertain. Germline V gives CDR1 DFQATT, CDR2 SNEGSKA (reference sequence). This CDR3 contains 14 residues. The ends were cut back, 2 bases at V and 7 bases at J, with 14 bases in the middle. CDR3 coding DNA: TGCAGTGCTAGACTTCAAAGGGTTAGCGGGGAGCTGTTTTTT. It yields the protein CSARLQRVSGELFF.

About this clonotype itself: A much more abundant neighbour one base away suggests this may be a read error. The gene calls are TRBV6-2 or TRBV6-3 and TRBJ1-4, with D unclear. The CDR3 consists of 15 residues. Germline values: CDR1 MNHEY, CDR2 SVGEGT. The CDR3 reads CASGYSDGFREKLFF. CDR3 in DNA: TGTGCCAGCGGTTACAGCGACGGCTTCCGTGAAAAACTGTTTTTT.

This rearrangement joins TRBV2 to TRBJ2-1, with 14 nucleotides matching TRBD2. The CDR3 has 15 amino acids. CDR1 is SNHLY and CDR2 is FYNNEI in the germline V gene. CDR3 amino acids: CARRGTSGRGVEQFF. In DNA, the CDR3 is TGTGCAAGAAGGGGGACTAGCGGGAGAGGGGTTGAGCAGTTCTTC.

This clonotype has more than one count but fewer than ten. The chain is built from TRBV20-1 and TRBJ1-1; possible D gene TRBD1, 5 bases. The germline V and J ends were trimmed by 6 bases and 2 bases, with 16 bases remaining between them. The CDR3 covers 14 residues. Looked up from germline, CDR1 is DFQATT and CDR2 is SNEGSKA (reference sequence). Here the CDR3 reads CSARHMGGNTEAFF. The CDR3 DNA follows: TGCAGTGCCAGACATATGGGGGGTAACACTGAAGCTTTCTTT.

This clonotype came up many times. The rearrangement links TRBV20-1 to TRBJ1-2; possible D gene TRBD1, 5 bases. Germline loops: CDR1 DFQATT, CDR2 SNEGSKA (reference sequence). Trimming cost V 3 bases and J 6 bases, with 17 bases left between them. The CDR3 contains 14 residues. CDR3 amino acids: CSASLVRTSDGYTF. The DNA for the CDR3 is TGCAGTGCTAGTTTAGTCCGGACATCGGATGGCTACACCTTC.